This T cell receptor (beta chain) was sequenced for a study of cytomegalovirus exposure and HLA in healthy donors. This clone was detected only once. Its antigen is undetermined. In the PCR, 60 Vbeta and 13 Jbeta primers were used. TCRdb's table, derived via immunoSEQ multiplex PCR, lists solely in-frame clones and lacks some. Seen here are more than 100,000 clones, about 73% observed once, and the top ten hold 4.1%. V lost 5 bases to trimming and J lost 0 bases, with 11 bases between them. The CDR3 contains 15 residues. Germline values: CDR1 LNHDA, CDR2 SQIVND (reference sequence). Study-wide findings and caveats: The study designated some 180 TCR beta chains cytomegalovirus-associated. Previously analyzed data showed that most TCR beta V segments were productive at a frequency of about 90% or about 30%. In a later analysis, CMV-associated beta chains were mostly HLA-associated, it appeared. Through in vitro validation, three CMV-associated chains were shown to be specific for CMV antigens.

The genes are TRBV19 and TRBJ1-3; unclear D gene. The clonotype comes from a woman aged 35 to 49 in good health and CMV-seronegative. Material for sequencing was PBMCs. The CDR3 sequence: CASSSRDFSGNTIYF. The CDR3 region has the DNA TGTGCCAGTAGTTCCCGGGATTTCTCTGGAAACACCATATATTTT.